These 6 T cell receptor beta chains came from one sample sequenced in a study of T cell responses to AZD1222 COVID-19 vaccine. The data were produced by immunoSEQ multiplex PCR, yet TCRdb's version contains in-frame clones alone and is incomplete. The sample shows 75,000 to 95,000 clones, around 89% of them seen only once. The sequences come from peripheral blood, collected 28 days after the second dose of the MenACWY control vaccine. The receptors originated from an adult who received the MenACWY meningococcal vaccine as a control.

V and J are TRBV27 and TRBJ2-7, with a weak D call TRBD1 (5 bases). Germline assignment: CDR1 MNHEY and CDR2 SMNVEV (reference sequence). CDR3 length: 16 amino acids. Trimming removed 0 bases at V and 0 bases at J, with 12 bases between. The CDR3 spells CASSLSGALSSYEQYF. Written as DNA, the CDR3 is TGTGCCAGCAGTTTATCTGGGGCCCTCAGCTCCTACGAGCAGTACTTC.

The V call is TRBV27, the J call TRBJ2-2; 7 positions agree with TRBD1. CDR3 length: 15 amino acids. V gave up 5 bases and J gave up 0 bases; unmatched junction bases: 3. Germline V gene lookup returns CDR1 MNHEY and CDR2 SMNVEV (reference sequence). The CDR3 DNA is TGTGCCAGCAGTGTGGGACAGTCGAACACCGGGGAGCTGTTTTTT. Translated: CASSVGQSNTGELFF.

This chain joins TRBV7-9 and TRBJ1-2; tentative D call: TRBD1 (6 bases). V gave up 3 bases and J gave up 7 bases, with 12 bases separating them. The germline gives CDR1 SEHNR, CDR2 FQNEAQ (reference sequence). The CDR3 extends over 13 amino acids. For the CDR3, the DNA is TGTGCCAGCAGCTTCGGGGGCGAGCGTGGCTACACCTTC. Protein sequence: CASSFGGERGYTF.

J is TRBJ2-2 and V is TRBV5-1; D is unclear. Germline V gene data show CDR1 as SGHRS and CDR2 as YFSETQ. Trimming pared 4 bases from V and 3 bases from J, leaving 16 bases between. This CDR3 is 16 amino acids long. This chain's CDR3 is CASSPLYLRDTGELFF. CDR3 bases: TGCGCCAGCAGCCCCTTGTACCTCCGCGACACCGGGGAGCTGTTTTTT.

The rearrangement links TRBV30 to TRBJ1-5; D is unresolved. CDR1 GTSNPN and CDR2 SVGIG come from the germline V gene (reference sequence). This CDR3 region has 16 residues. V lost 0 bases and J 3 bases, leaving 15 bases between the germline ends. CDR3 loop: CAWSVPGSLINQPQHF. In nucleotides, the CDR3 is TGTGCCTGGAGTGTCCCCGGATCCCTAATCAATCAGCCCCAGCATTTT. Full variable domain (missing parts from reference TRBV30 and TRBJ1-5): SQTIHQWPATLVQPVGSPLSLECTVEGTSNPNLYWYRQAAGRGLQLLFYSVGIGQISSEVPQNLSASRPQDRQFILSSKKLLLSDSGFYLCAWSVPGSLINQPQHFGDGTRLSIL.

This sequence joins TRBV19 and TRBJ1-2; TRBD1 might be the D (5 bases). Germline CDR1 is LNHDA and CDR2 is SQIVND (reference sequence). This CDR3 has 13 residues. Trimming cost V 4 bases and J 4 bases, with 10 bases left between them. CDR3 coding DNA: TGTGCCAGTAGTAACGCGGGGGTCTATGGCTACACCTTC. Its protein product is CASSNAGVYGYTF.